What follows are 6 T cell receptor beta chains derived from one specimen sequenced in a study of CD8 T cells in ankylosing spondylitis. Each CDR3 protein gets one entry after TCRdb re-called the 5' RACE reads with MiXCR. The sample includes roughly 180,000 distinct CDR3 sequences, 10% to 15% of them seen just once. The sequencing input was blood, either unsorted or a sorted T cell fraction (not recorded which). The receptors derive from a female donor with ankylosing spondylitis or in good health (not recorded which).

The genes are TRBV6-2 or TRBV6-3 and TRBJ2-7; TRBD2 agrees at 11 bases. The germline gives CDR1 MNHEY, CDR2 SVGEGT. Losses at the gene ends were 0 bases for V and 4 bases for J; bases not matched to a gene: 8. This CDR3 contains 17 residues. CDR3: CASSYSTSGTSGYEQYF. The CDR3 bases are TGTGCCAGCAGTTACTCAACCTCCGGGACTAGCGGATACGAGCAGTACTTC.

In its sample, this clonotype was seen many times. This chain links TRBV5-1 with TRBJ1-5, with D maybe TRBD1 (5 bases). This CDR3 is built from 14 residues. Germline CDR1 and CDR2: SGHRS and YFSETQ. V was shortened by 4 bases and J by 4 bases, with 12 bases between the two germline ends. The CDR3 loop is CASSVGTENQPQHF. The CDR3 DNA reads as TGCGCCAGCAGCGTCGGGACGGAAAATCAGCCCCAGCATTTT.

About this clonotype: A read error may account for a junction end that differs from germline. The chain carries TRBV5-1 and TRBJ2-6; D remains ambiguous. CDR3 length equals 14 residues. Germline V gives CDR1 SGHRS, CDR2 YFSETQ. CDR3 nucleotide sequence: TGCGCCAGCAGCTTTTCGCGGCAAGCCAACGTCCCGACTTTC. Protein product: CASSFSRQANVPTF.

With respect to this clonotype: One end of the junction varies from germline; a read error may be responsible. The chain is built from TRBV3-1 and TRBJ2-1; perhaps TRBD2 as D (6 bases). The CDR3 consists of 16 residues. Germline CDR1 and CDR2: LGHDT and YNNKEL (reference sequence). CDR3 DNA: TGTGCCAGCAGCCAGCAGCCCCCCGAACGGGAGAATGGGCAGTTCTTC. Its protein is CASSQQPPERENGQFF.

This clonotype was observed a single time. One junction end disagrees with the germline gene, perhaps due to a read error. The V gene is TRBV5-1, the J gene TRBJ2-3; 8 nucleotides align to TRBD1. Germline V gene lookup returns CDR1 SGHRS and CDR2 YFSETQ. The CDR3 has 15 residues. CDR3 nucleotide sequence: TGCGCCAGCAGCTCCGGACAGGGAGGAGGGGATATGCAGTATTTT. Protein: CASSSGQGGGDMQYF.

V and J are TRBV9 and TRBJ2-7; 7 bases line up with TRBD1. J lost 2 bases, V lost 3 bases, and 5 bases had no gene match. Germline V gene sequence: CDR1 SGDLS, CDR2 YYNGEE. CDR3 length equals 14 residues. The CDR3 DNA sequence: TGTGCCAGCAGCGAAGGGGGCCAGGCCTACGAGCAGTACTTC. This encodes CASSEGGQAYEQYF.